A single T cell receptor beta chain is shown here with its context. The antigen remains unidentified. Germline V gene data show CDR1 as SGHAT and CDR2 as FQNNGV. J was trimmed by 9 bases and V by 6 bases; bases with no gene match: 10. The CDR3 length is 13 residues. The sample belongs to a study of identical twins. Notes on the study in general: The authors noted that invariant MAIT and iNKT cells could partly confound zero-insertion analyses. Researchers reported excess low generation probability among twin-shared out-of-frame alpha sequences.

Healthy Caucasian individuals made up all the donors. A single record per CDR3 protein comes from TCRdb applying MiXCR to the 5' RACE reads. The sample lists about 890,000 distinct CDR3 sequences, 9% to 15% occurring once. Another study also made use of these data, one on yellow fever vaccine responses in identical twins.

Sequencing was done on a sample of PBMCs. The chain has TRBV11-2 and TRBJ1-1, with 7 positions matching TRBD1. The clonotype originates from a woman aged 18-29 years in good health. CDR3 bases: TGTGCCAGCAGTCCGGGACAGTTGATTCAAGCTTTCTTT. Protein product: CASSPGQLIQAFF. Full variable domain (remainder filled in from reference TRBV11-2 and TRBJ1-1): EAGVAQSPRYKIIEKRQSVAFWCNPISGHATLYWYQQILGQGPKLLIQFQNNGVVDDSQLPKDRFSAERLKGVDSTLKIQPAKLEDSAVYLCASSPGQLIQAFFGQGTRLTVV.